This TCR beta chain was observed in a study of blood T cell repertoires in COVID-19. The V and J ends lost 4 bases and 5 bases respectively, with 20 bases between them. The germline V gene encodes CDR1 MNHEY and CDR2 SMNVEV (reference sequence). CDR3 size: 16 residues. Here immunoSEQ multiplex PCR was the method, and the copy in TCRdb shows in-frame clones only, minus some. The sample yields about 430,000 clones, 85% to 90% seen once. The chain joins TRBV27 to TRBJ2-5; the D gene is possibly TRBD1 (5 bases). The material sequenced was PBMCs or T cells enriched from blood (not recorded which). The TCR originated in a man under 40 who had recovered from COVID-19. CDR3 in DNA: TGTGCCAGCAGTTCCTCGAAAGGGGCTGGTGTTGAGACCCAGTACTTC. This encodes CASSSSKGAGVETQYF.